The clone carrying this T cell receptor (beta chain) came up a few times. What it binds is not known. The data are from a study of read filtering for tumor transcriptome and immune sequencing. About the research overall: The cohort had over 16 men and approximately 14 women aged roughly 47 to 85, mean about 72 years. Whole-transcriptome libraries were prepared after DNase treatment.

Molecular barcoded adaptors covering alpha/delta and beta/gamma chains were used on approximately 400 ng RNA. TCRdb reprocessed the reads with MiXCR, giving one entry per CDR3 protein. The sample has 100,000 to 150,000 distinct CDR3 sequences, approximately 13% seen once; the top ten hold 7.5% to 9.5%. Findings of the study overall: IR-seq and RNA-seq agreed better without single-read clonotypes.

Losses at the gene ends were 10 bases for V and 6 bases for J; bases not matched to a gene: 9. The V gene's germline CDR1 is MNHEY and CDR2 SMNVEV (reference sequence). This CDR3 region has 14 residues. This TCR derives from a donor at least 40 years old with multiple myeloma. The specimen sequenced was a population of CD138-negative cells sorted from bone marrow. The chain has TRBV27 and TRBJ2-1, with 10 bases identical to TRBD2. CDR3 sequence: CATFRTSGGNEQFF. The CDR3 DNA is TGTGCCACCTTCCGGACTAGCGGAGGCAATGAGCAGTTCTTC.